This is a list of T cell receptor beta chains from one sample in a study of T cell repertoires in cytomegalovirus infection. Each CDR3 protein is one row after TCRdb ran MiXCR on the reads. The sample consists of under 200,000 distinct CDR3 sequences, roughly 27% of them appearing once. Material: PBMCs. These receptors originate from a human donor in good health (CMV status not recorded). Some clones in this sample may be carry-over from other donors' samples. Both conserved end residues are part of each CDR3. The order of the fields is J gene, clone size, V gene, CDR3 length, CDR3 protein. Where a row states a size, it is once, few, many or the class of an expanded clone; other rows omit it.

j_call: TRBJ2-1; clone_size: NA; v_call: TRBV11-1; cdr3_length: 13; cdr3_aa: CASSLGQADEQFF
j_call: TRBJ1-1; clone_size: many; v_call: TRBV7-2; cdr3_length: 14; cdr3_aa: CASSLGLMNTEAFF
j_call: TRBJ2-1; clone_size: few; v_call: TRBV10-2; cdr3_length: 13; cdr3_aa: CASTYRAHGEQFF
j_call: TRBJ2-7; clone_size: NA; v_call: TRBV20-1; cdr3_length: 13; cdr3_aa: CSARTGGRGEQYF
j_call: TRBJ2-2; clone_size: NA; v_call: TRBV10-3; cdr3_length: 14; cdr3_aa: CAITGTGGTGELFF
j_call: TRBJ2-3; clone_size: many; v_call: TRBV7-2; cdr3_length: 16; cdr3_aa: CASSLAGSASTDTQYF
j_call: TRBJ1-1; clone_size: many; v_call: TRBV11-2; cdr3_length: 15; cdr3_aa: CASSPPGQRNTEAFF
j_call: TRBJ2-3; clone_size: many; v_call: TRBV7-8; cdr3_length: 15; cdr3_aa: CASSLEFVSTDTQYF
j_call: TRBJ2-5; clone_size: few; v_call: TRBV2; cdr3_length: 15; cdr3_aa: CASSEGTGVKETQYF
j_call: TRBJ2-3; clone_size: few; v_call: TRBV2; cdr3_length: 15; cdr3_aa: CASSLSGGAADTQYF
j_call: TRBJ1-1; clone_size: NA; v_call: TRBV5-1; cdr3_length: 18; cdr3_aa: CASSLRPWTGSVDTEAFF
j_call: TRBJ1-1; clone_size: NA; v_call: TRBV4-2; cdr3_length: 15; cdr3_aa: CASSQAGHDIPEAFF
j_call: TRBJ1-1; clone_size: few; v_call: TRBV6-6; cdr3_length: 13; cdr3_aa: CASSYLQNTEAFF
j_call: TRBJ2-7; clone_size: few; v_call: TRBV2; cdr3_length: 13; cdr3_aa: CASIETYSYEQYF
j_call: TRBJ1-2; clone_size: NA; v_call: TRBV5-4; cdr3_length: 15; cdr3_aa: CASSSIQGAGYGYTF
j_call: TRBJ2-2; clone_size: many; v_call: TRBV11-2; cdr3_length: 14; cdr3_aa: CASSLGIVAGELFF
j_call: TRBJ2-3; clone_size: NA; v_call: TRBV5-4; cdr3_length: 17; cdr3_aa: CASSYPRQGGSTDTQYF
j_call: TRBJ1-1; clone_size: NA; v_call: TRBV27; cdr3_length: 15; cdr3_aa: CASTPAGTGGLGAFF
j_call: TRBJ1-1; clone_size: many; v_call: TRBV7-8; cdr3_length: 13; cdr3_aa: CASRPGLGTKAFF
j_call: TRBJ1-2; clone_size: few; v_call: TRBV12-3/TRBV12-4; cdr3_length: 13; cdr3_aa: CASSSWQGSSYTF
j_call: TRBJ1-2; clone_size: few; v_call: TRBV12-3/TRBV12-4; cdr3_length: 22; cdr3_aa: CASNNNGYTFGSGTRLTGGYTF
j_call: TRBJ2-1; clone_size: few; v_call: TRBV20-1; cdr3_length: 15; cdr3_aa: CSARPLKSSYNEQFF
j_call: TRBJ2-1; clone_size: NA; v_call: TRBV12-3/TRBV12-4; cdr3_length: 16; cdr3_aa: CASSFSGGLSYNEQFF
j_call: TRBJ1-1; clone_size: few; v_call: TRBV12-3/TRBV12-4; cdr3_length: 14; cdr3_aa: CASSFRGLGTEAFF
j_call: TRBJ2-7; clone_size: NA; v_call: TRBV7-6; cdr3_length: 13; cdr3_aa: CASSPRADGEQYF
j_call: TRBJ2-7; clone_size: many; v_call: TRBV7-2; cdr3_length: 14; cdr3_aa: CASSLQGGYYEQYF
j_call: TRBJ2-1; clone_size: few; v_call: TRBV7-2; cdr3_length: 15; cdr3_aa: CASSSEGVSYNEQFF
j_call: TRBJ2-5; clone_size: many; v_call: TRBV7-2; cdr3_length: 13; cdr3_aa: CASSLGGRGTQYF
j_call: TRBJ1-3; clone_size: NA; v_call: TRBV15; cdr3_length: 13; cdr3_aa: CATSRDLGNTIYF
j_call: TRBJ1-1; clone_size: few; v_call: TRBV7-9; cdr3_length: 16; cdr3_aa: CASSFNRQGLNTEAFF
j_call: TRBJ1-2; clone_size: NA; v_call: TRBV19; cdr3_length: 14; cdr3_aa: CASSPQSDGYGYTF